These 12 T cell receptor beta chains were sequenced from one sample in a study of T cells after yellow fever vaccination. Using its own MiXCR run on the 5' RACE reads, TCRdb lists one record per CDR3 protein. In the table there are just under 600,000 distinct CDR3 sequences, roughly 13% of which are singletons. The input for sequencing was PBMCs, taken on the day of the yellow fever booster vaccination. Receptors were obtained from a man younger than 40 who received the YFV17D yellow fever vaccine.

The chain recombines TRBV5-1 with TRBJ2-1; the D call may be TRBD1 or TRBD2 (6 bases each). Per germline, CDR1 SGHRS and CDR2 YFSETQ. The ends were cut back, 8 bases at V and 3 bases at J, with 15 bases in the middle. The CDR3 is made up of 14 amino acids. DNA for the CDR3: TGCGCCAGTTCAGGGGTAGCGGACTACAATGAGCAGTTCTTC. Its protein is CASSGVADYNEQFF.

This clonotype has more than one count but fewer than ten. J is TRBJ2-7 and V is TRBV5-1; the match to TRBD1 covers 7 bases. CDR3 size: 16 residues. V lost 0 bases and J lost 4; bases outside the gene matches: 10. Germline CDR1 SGHRS, CDR2 YFSETQ. Here the CDR3 DNA reads TGCGCCAGCAGCTTGGTGTCTACGGACAGGTTGTACGAGCAGTACTTC. This codes for CASSLVSTDRLYEQYF. Combining the CDR3 with reference TRBV5-1 and TRBJ2-7 gives the whole variable domain KAGVTQTPRYLIKTRGQQVTLSCSPISGHRSVSWYQQTPGQGLQFLFEYFSETQRNKGNFPGRFSGRQFSNSRSEMNVSTLELGDSALYLCASSLVSTDRLYEQYFGPGTRLTVT.

The chain employs TRBV12-3 or TRBV12-4 and TRBJ2-3, with D perhaps TRBD2 (5 bases). The ends were cut back, 3 bases at V and 0 bases at J, with 16 bases in the middle. The CDR3 extends over 17 amino acids. The CDR3 loop is CASSLRLRETSTDTQYF. The CDR3 DNA reads as TGTGCCAGCAGTTTGCGACTACGCGAGACTAGCACAGATACGCAGTATTTT.

The V and J genes are TRBV27 and TRBJ2-7, with D possibly being TRBD2 (6 bases). This CDR3 is built from 13 residues. Trimming took off 9 bases at V and 0 bases at J, with 12 bases between the two ends. In germline, CDR1 is MNHEY, CDR2 SMNVEV (reference sequence). CDR3 in amino acids: CASTAGSSYEQYF. The CDR3 coding sequence is TGTGCCAGTACCGCGGGAAGCTCCTACGAGCAGTACTTC.

This clonotype was detected many times. This rearrangement joins TRBV6-2 or TRBV6-3 to TRBJ2-1, with D uncertain. The CDR3 runs to 11 residues. CDR1 and CDR2 from the germline V gene are MNHEY and SVGEGT. V was cut by 4 bases and J by 8 bases, with 6 bases left in between. For the CDR3, the DNA is TGTGCCAGCAGTTTACTGGATGAGCAGTTCTTC. Protein: CASSLLDEQFF.

The CDR3 here is CSAKLQGRETQYF. Here the CDR3 DNA reads TGCAGTGCCAAACTACAGGGGAGAGAGACCCAGTACTTC. The rearrangement links TRBV20-1 to TRBJ2-5; 7 positions match TRBD1. CDR3 length: 13 amino acids. The germline CDR1 and CDR2 sequences are DFQATT and SNEGSKA (reference sequence). The J segment lost 4 bases and the V segment lost 6 bases, leaving 8 bases of the junction unmatched.

This clonotype has a handful of counts. V usage is TRBV14 and J usage is TRBJ2-1; D uncertain. The CDR3 totals 15 residues. The V gene's germline CDR1 is SGHDN and CDR2 FVKESK. V shed 0 bases and J shed 2 bases, with 8 bases lying between them. CDR3 loop: CASSQDVQPYNEQFF. CDR3 bases: TGTGCCAGCAGCCAAGATGTACAGCCCTACAATGAGCAGTTCTTC.

This clonotype was seen only a few times. The V and J genes are TRBV6-1 and TRBJ1-5; the D is unclear. V was clipped by 2 bases and J by 3 bases, with 11 bases between them. Germline CDR1 and CDR2: MNHNS and SASEGT. The CDR3 length is 15 residues. The CDR3 protein is CASSESSRINQPQHF. The DNA for the CDR3 is TGTGCCAGCAGTGAATCGTCCAGGATCAATCAGCCCCAGCATTTT.

This clonotype has just a few counts. The V call is TRBV20-1, the J call TRBJ1-2; 8 nucleotides line up with TRBD1. CDR1 DFQATT and CDR2 SNEGSKA come from the germline V gene (reference sequence). This CDR3 has 14 residues. The V segment lost 4 bases and the J segment 2 bases; nucleotides outside the gene matches: 6. The CDR3 loop is CSATRRGQNYGYTF. CDR3 bases: TGCAGTGCTACCCGCAGGGGGCAGAACTATGGCTACACCTTC.

The chain carries TRBV18 and TRBJ1-1; D might be TRBD1 (5 bases). V lost 4 bases and J lost 3, with 12 bases in between. Per the germline V gene, CDR1 is KGHSH and CDR2 is LQKENI. This CDR3 spans 14 amino acids. CDR3: CASSREGGDTEAFF. The CDR3 region has the DNA TGTGCCAGCTCACGGGAGGGAGGGGACACTGAAGCTTTCTTT. The full variable domain, with the rest looked up from reference TRBV18 and TRBJ1-1, is NAGVMQNPRHLVRRRGQEARLRCSPMKGHSHVYWYRQLPEEGLKFMVYLQKENIIDESGMPKERFSAEFPKEGPSILRIQQVVRGDSAAYFCASSREGGDTEAFFGQGTRLTVV.

This clonotype was seen at least ten times. This chain uses TRBV6-2 or TRBV6-3 with TRBJ2-3; D unclear. Germline V gene data show CDR1 as MNHEY and CDR2 as SVGEGT. This CDR3 is 12 amino acids long. V lost 6 bases and J lost 0, with 4 bases in between. The DNA of the CDR3 is TGTGCCAGCAGCCATAGCACAGATACGCAGTATTTT. It specifies CASSHSTDTQYF.

This clonotype has at least ten counts. The chain couples TRBV7-2 to TRBJ2-5; no reliable D call. The CDR3 sequence is 11 residues long. Trimming removed 9 bases from V and 2 bases from J, with 7 bases in between. Germline loops: CDR1 SGHTA, CDR2 FQGNSA. CDR3 DNA: TGTGCCAGTCGAGAGCAAGAGACCCAGTACTTC. Translated: CASREQETQYF.